Presented here are 8 T cell receptor beta chains from one specimen sequenced in a study of glioma-infiltrating T cells. Amplification of TCR alpha and beta CDR3 regions from RNA used iRepertoire nested multiplex PCR. One entry per CDR3 protein, called by TCRdb with MiXCR from the multiplex PCR reads. This sample has around 350,000 distinct CDR3 sequences; roughly two fifths occur once, and the top ten carry about 11%. Sample: glioma tissue, nonneoplastic brain tissue, or PBMCs (not recorded which). The receptor source for this set is a human donor with low-grade glioma or glioblastoma, undergoing nonglioma brain surgery, or in good health (not recorded which).

A note on this clonotype: One end of the junction is discordant with germline, which a read error may explain. The V gene is TRBV12-3 or TRBV12-4, the J gene TRBJ2-1; 10 nucleotides align to TRBD2. This CDR3 is built from 15 residues. This CDR3 is CASSVAGGSYNEQFF. Written as DNA, the CDR3 is TGTGCCAGCAGTGTAGCGGGAGGCTCCTACAATGAGCAGTTCTTC.

In its sample, this clonotype was seen a few times. V is TRBV4-3 and J is TRBJ2-7; 7 nucleotides align to TRBD2. Unmatched junction bases numbered 5, after V lost 4 bases and J lost 2 bases. The CDR3 runs 14 residues. Germline V lookup: CDR1 LGHNA, CDR2 YSLEER. For the CDR3, the DNA is TGCGCCAGCAGCCCGTCAGCGGGACCCTACGAGCAGTACTTC. It codes for CASSPSAGPYEQYF.

Concerning this clonotype: A much larger clone lies one base from this, so it may be a read error. The genes are TRBV27 and TRBJ1-2; 9 positions agree with TRBD1. The germline V gene has CDR1 MNHEY and CDR2 SMNVEV (reference sequence). J was trimmed by 6 bases and V by 4 bases; bases with no gene match: 15. The CDR3 consists of 17 residues. CDR3 region: CASSYRVVRDRVHGYTF. CDR3 DNA sequence: TGTGCCAGCAGTTACCGGGTCGTACGGGACAGGGTACATGGCTACACCTTC.

This clonotype showed up many times. The chain is built from TRBV28 and TRBJ1-3; maybe TRBD1 (6 bases). V shed 6 bases and J shed 0 bases, with 9 bases lying between them. Per the germline V gene, CDR1 is MDHEN and CDR2 is SYDVKM. This CDR3 region has 14 residues. CDR3 residues: CASRVQGSGNTIYF. The CDR3 DNA sequence: TGTGCCAGCAGGGTACAGGGCTCTGGAAACACCATATATTTT.

This clonotype was observed a few times. The rearrangement uses TRBV4-2 and TRBJ1-1; D might be TRBD1 (5 bases). The CDR3 extends over 14 amino acids. Trimming removed 7 bases at V and 3 bases at J, with 15 bases between. Germline loops: CDR1 LGHNA, CDR2 YNFKEQ. In DNA form, the CDR3 reads TGTGCCAGCACCCCAATAGGGACCGACACTGAAGCTTTCTTT. It translates to CASTPIGTDTEAFF.

A few counts support this clonotype. The chain combines TRBV28 with TRBJ1-1, with no clear D. V was trimmed by 5 bases and J by 1 base, leaving 14 bases between them. This CDR3 spans 15 amino acids. CDR1 is MDHEN and CDR2 is SYDVKM in the germline V gene. As DNA, the CDR3 is TGTGCCAGCAGTCTTACCCCGGGGAGGAACACTGAAGCTTTCTTT. Residues: CASSLTPGRNTEAFF.

This clonotype was detected ten times or more. This chain uses TRBV10-3 with TRBJ2-3; D could derive from TRBD1 or TRBD2 (5 bases each). Trimming left V 10 bases short and J 2 bases short, with 13 bases between. Germline CDR1 and CDR2: ENHRY and SYGVKD. The CDR3 is made up of 13 amino acids. The CDR3 DNA follows: TGTGCCACAGGGACGGCAACCACAGATACGCAGTATTTT. Its translation: CATGTATTDTQYF.

Many counts were recorded for this clonotype. The V gene is TRBV7-9, the J gene TRBJ1-1; TRBD1 is a possible D gene (5 bases). The CDR3 runs 13 residues. V was shortened by 6 bases and J by 6 bases, with 14 bases between the two germline ends. Looked up from germline, CDR1 is SEHNR and CDR2 is FQNEAQ (reference sequence). The DNA of the CDR3 is TGTGCCAGCAGTTTGACCGGGACCCCTGAAGCTTTCTTT. Encoded protein: CASSLTGTPEAFF.